This T cell receptor beta chain was recovered during a study of CD8 T cells in Susac syndrome. Sequencing of TCR beta was performed on blood CD8+ and CD4+ T cells. The CDR3 consists of 15 residues. The germline V gene has CDR1 SEHNR and CDR2 FQNEAQ (reference sequence). With 4 bases clipped from V and 5 bases from J, the junction kept 8 bases outside the gene matches. RNA, at about 0.45 to 1 ug, was reverse transcribed with random hexamers. Amplification of TCR beta CDR3 was carried out by immunoSEQ multiplex PCR, which covered 54 Vbeta and 13 Jbeta segments. TCRdb re-derived calls from the immunoSEQ multiplex PCR reads in MiXCR, one entry per CDR3 protein. The sample consists of 150,000 to 190,000 distinct CDR3 sequences, roughly 94% of them appearing once.

Sequenced sample: CD8+ T cells from PBMCs. This receptor was obtained from a human donor with multiple sclerosis. The V gene is TRBV7-9, the J gene TRBJ2-7, with 10 bases lining up with TRBD2. The CDR3 sequence is CASSYERGGLDEQYF. DNA for the CDR3: TGTGCCAGCAGCTATGAGCGGGGGGGCCTTGACGAGCAGTACTTC. Full variable domain (outside the CDR3, taken from reference TRBV7-9 and TRBJ2-7): DTGVSQNPRHKITKRGQNVTFRCDPISEHNRLYWYRQTLGQGPEFLTYFQNEAQLEKSRLLSDRFSAERPKGSFSTLEIQRTEQGDSAMYLCASSYERGGLDEQYFGPGTRLTVT.